This T cell receptor (beta chain) was observed in a study of T cells after yellow fever vaccination. Study context: SMART-Seq v4 Ultra Low Input handled preparation of low-cell-number fractions.

Study-wide findings and caveats: The secondary response peaked faster, at day 5 versus 15, but was weaker. Reappearance after the booster was seen for most primary-vaccination clones, at 95% to 97% CD4 and about 90% CD8.

A 5'RACE template-switching step, the method used to make TCR cDNA, added a universal primer site and UMIs. TCRdb analysed the 5' RACE reads with MiXCR anew, one entry per CDR3 protein. The sample carries about 300,000 distinct CDR3 sequences, roughly 6.8% recorded once. This clonotype was seen only a few times. What it recognizes is unknown. The CDR3 is made up of 15 amino acids. Trimming took off 6 bases at V and 0 bases at J, with 12 bases between the two ends. From germline, CDR1 is SGHDN and CDR2 FVKESK. The V call is TRBV14, the J call TRBJ2-1, with unresolved D. This sequence originates from a man between 18 and 29 years old who received the YFV17D yellow fever vaccine. Sequences were derived from PBMCs, sampled approximately 40 days after the first yellow fever vaccination. CDR3 nucleotide sequence: TGTGCCAGCAGACAAATAGAGAGCTCCTACAATGAGCAGTTCTTC. Residues: CASRQIESSYNEQFF.